What follows are 9 T cell receptor beta chains derived from one specimen sequenced in a study of cytomegalovirus exposure and HLA in healthy donors. The PCR had 60 Vbeta and 13 Jbeta primers. Assay: immunoSEQ multiplex PCR; the TCRdb copy retains only in-frame clones and omits some. The sample has about 190,000 clones, about nine tenths seen once. The sequenced sample consisted of PBMCs. The receptors come from a boy aged 2 to 10 in good health and CMV-seronegative.

The J gene is TRBJ2-5, the V gene TRBV5-1, with 7 bases identical to TRBD2. The CDR3 is made up of 14 amino acids. Germline CDR1 reads SGHRS; CDR2 reads YFSETQ. V was clipped by 4 bases and J by 5 bases; unmatched bases: 8. The CDR3 sequence is CASSVSGLGETQYF. For the CDR3, the DNA is TGCGCCAGCAGCGTATCCGGACTAGGGGAGACCCAGTACTTC.

This chain joins TRBV28 and TRBJ1-2, with 7 positions matching TRBD1. CDR3 length equals 15 residues. CDR1 is MDHEN, CDR2 SYDVKM, per germline. The V gene end was trimmed by 3 bases and the J gene end by 8 bases; junction bases not matched to a gene: 12. CDR3: CASSFLQGGVDGYTF. Written as DNA, the CDR3 is TGTGCCAGCAGTTTTTTGCAGGGGGGAGTCGACGGCTACACCTTC.

The V gene is TRBV7-8, the J gene TRBJ1-4; D not certain. The V end was cut by 1 base, the J end by 6 bases, with 9 bases between. Germline loops: CDR1 SGHVS, CDR2 FQNEAQ. The CDR3 has 14 amino acids. CDR3 DNA: TGTGCCAGCAGCTTAGGAAACCAGTATGAAAAACTGTTTTTT. Translation gives CASSLGNQYEKLFF.

This clone has a single count. A read error may account for a junction end that differs from germline. V gene TRBV5-1 combines with J gene TRBJ2-7, with 8 positions matching TRBD1. This CDR3 comprises 15 residues. Per germline, CDR1 SGHRS and CDR2 YFSETQ. In DNA, the CDR3 is TGCGTCAGCAGCTCCCGGGACAGGTTTCCTTACGAGCAGTACTTC. Its protein is CVSSSRDRFPYEQYF.

This CDR3 reads CAWPQRGEGGTGELFF. Written as DNA, the CDR3 is TGTGCCTGGCCCCAGCGGGGGGAAGGGGGCACCGGGGAGCTGTTTTTT. The V gene is TRBV30, the J gene TRBJ2-2; 9 positions agree with TRBD2. V dropped 5 bases and J dropped 4; count of bases not matched to a gene: 11. Germline assignment: CDR1 GTSNPN and CDR2 SVGIG (reference sequence). The CDR3 is 16 amino acids.

The chain has TRBV18 and TRBJ2-7; D call uncertain. CDR1 and CDR2 from the germline V gene are KGHSH and LQKENI. The V end was cut by 2 bases, the J end by 0 bases, with 8 bases between. This CDR3 has 14 residues. In nucleotides, the CDR3 is TGTGCCAGCTCACCATCGGGTTACTCCTACGAGCAGTACTTC. Amino acid sequence: CASSPSGYSYEQYF.

This clone occurred once. The gene calls are TRBV21-1 and TRBJ2-2; the DNA was not used to check the table's D call, TRBD2. TRBV21-1 corresponds to a pseudogene. The CDR3 is 15 residues long. The DNA for the CDR3 is TGTGCCAGCAGCGCCGATTTCTCGCGGGTAGGCGAGCTGTTTTTT. It encodes CASSADFSRVGELFF.

The CDR3 sequence is CATGINEQFF. Here the CDR3 DNA reads TGTGCCACAGGAATAAATGAGCAGTTCTTC. V usage is TRBV27 and J usage is TRBJ2-1, with D unresolved. In germline, CDR1 is MNHEY, CDR2 SMNVEV (reference sequence). V was trimmed by 10 bases and J by 7 bases, leaving 8 bases between them. This CDR3 is 10 amino acids long.

V gene TRBV25-1 combines with J gene TRBJ2-3; D ambiguous. Germline CDR1 is MGHDK and CDR2 is SYGVNS. Trimming removed 3 bases at V and 3 bases at J, with 13 bases between. This CDR3 region has 15 residues. DNA for the CDR3: TGTGCCAGCAGTGAGATCCCCCGAGAAACAGATACGCAGTATTTT. Translation: CASSEIPRETDTQYF.